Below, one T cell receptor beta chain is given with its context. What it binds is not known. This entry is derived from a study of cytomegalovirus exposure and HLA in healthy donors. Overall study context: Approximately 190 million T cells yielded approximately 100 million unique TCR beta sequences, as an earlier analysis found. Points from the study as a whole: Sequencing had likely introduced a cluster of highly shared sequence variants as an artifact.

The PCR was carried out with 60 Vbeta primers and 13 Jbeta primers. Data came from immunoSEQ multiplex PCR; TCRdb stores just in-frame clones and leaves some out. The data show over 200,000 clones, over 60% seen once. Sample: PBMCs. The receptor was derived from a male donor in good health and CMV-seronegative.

The CDR3 coding sequence is TGTGCCAGCAGCGCCCGTAATAGCATATCGGGGGGCTACACCTTC. This encodes CASSARNSISGGYTF. The rearrangement uses TRBV11-2 and TRBJ1-2, with D uncertain. Trimming stripped 5 bases from V and 8 bases from J, with 21 bases between. Germline CDR1 reads SGHAT; CDR2 reads FQNNGV. The CDR3 has 15 residues.